Listed here are 2 T cell receptor beta chains from one sample, sequenced in a study of T cells in Graves' hyperthyroidism and ophthalmopathy. TCR beta CDR3 sequences were amplified from RNA transcripts. The primer set for the first-round RT-PCR of the TCR CDR3 was HTBI. A single record per CDR3 protein comes from TCRdb applying MiXCR to the multiplex PCR reads. The sample lists approximately 560,000 distinct CDR3 sequences; around 45% were seen once. Sequenced sample: peripheral blood or thyroid tissue (not recorded which). The receptors shown here come from a woman between 18 and 29 years old with Graves' hyperthyroidism.

V gene TRBV10-3 combines with J gene TRBJ1-2; D uncertain. Trimming stripped 11 bases from V and 1 base from J, with 11 bases between. Germline loops: CDR1 ENHRY, CDR2 SYGVKD. The CDR3 runs to 12 residues. The CDR3 DNA follows: TGTGCCGCCGGGAAAGGTAACTATGGCTACACCTTC. This gives the protein CAAGKGNYGYTF.

The J gene is TRBJ1-2, the V gene TRBV29-1; D is unresolved. This CDR3 contains 9 residues. The germline V and J ends were trimmed by 7 bases and 4 bases, with 4 bases remaining between them. Per the germline V gene, CDR1 is SQVTM and CDR2 is ANQGSEA. The CDR3 protein is CSEGYGYTF. Here the CDR3 DNA reads TGCAGCGAGGGCTATGGCTACACCTTC.